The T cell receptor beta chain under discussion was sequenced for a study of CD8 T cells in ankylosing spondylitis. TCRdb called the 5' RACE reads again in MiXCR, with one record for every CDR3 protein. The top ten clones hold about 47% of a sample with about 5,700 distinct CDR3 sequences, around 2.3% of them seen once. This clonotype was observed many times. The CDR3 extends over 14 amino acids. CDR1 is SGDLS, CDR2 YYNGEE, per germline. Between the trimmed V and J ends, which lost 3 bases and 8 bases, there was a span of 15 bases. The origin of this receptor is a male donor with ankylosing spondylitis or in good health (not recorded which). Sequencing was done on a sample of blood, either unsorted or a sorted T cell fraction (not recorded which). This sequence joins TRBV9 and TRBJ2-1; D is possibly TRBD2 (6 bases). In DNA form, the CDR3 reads TGTGCCAGCAGCGCCCGTCTAGCGTTGGATGAGCAGTTCTTC. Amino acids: CASSARLALDEQFF.